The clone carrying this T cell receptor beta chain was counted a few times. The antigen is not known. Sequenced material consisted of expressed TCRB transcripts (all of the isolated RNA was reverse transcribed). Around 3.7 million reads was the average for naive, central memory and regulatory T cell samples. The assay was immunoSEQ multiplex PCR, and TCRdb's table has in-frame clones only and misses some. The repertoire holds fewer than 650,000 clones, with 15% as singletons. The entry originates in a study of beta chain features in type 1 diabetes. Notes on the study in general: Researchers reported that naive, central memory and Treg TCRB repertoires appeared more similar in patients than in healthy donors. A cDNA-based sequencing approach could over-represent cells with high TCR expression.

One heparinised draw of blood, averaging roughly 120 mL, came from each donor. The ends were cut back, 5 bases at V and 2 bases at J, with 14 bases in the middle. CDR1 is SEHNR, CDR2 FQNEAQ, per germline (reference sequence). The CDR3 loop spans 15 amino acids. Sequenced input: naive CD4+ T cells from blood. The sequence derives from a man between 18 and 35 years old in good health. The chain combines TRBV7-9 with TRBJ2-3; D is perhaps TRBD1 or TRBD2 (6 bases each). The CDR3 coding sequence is TGTGCCAGCAGCCGTCAGGGGAGGACCACAGATACGCAGTATTTT. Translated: CASSRQGRTTDTQYF.